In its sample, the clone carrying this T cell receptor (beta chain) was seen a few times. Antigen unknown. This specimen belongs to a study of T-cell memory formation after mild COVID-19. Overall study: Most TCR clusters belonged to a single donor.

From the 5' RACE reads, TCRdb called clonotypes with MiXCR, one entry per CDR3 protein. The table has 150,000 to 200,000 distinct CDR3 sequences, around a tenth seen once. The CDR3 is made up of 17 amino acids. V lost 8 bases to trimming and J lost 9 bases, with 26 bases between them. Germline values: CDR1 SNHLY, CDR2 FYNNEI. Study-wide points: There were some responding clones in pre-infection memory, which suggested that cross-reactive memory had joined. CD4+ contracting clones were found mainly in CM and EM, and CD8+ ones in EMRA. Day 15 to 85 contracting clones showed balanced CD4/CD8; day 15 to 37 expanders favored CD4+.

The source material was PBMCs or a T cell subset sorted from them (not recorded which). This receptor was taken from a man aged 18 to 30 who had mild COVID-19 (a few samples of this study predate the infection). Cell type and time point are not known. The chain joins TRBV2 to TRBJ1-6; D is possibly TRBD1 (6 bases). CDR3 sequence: CASSLSRGRQGGSPLHF. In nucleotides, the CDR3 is TGTGCCAGCTCTCTTTCCCGGGGGCGTCAAGGGGGTTCACCCCTCCACTTT.